This TCR beta chain is drawn from a study of blood T cell repertoires in COVID-19. Followed longitudinally, the Seattle patients had been enrolled during active infection. In the original workflow: Amplifying reference gene primers gave estimates of nucleated cell counts. The data were produced by immunoSEQ multiplex PCR, yet TCRdb's version contains in-frame clones alone and is incomplete. V and J calls and clone size are those listed in that table; D and trimming were worked out from the DNA. The data contain under 90,000 clones, 75% to 95% of them singletons. This CDR3 comprises 13 residues. V lost 4 bases to trimming and J lost 6 bases; unmatched junction nucleotides: 7. Per germline, CDR1 SGHDT and CDR2 YYEEEE.

Material: peripheral blood. The chain has TRBV5-6 and TRBJ2-7; 7 bases match TRBD1. This TCR was sampled from a man aged 35 to 55 with COVID-19, enrolled during active disease. This CDR3 reads CASSKRTGSEQYF. The CDR3 DNA follows: TGTGCCAGCAGCAAAAGGACAGGATCCGAGCAGTACTTC.